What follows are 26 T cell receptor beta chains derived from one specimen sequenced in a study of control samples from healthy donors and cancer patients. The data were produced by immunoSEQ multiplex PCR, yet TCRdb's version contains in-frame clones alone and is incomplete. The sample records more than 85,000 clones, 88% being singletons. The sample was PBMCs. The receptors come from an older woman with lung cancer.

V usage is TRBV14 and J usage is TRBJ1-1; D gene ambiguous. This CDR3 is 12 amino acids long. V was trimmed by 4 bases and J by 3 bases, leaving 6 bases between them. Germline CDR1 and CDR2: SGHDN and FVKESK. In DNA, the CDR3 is TGTGCCAGCAGCCCCCGGGACACTGAAGCTTTCTTT. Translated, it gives CASSPRDTEAFF. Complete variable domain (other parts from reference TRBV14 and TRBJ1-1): EAGVTQFPSHSVIEKGQTVTLRCDPISGHDNLYWYRRVMGKEIKFLLHFVKESKQDESGMPNNRFLAERTGGTYSTLKVQPAELEDSGVYFCASSPRDTEAFFGQGTRLTVV.

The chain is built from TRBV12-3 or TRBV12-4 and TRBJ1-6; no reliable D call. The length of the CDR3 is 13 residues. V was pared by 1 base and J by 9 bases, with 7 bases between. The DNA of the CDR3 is TGTGCCAGCAGTTTAGACGTCGTTTCACCCCTCCACTTT. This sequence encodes CASSLDVVSPLHF.

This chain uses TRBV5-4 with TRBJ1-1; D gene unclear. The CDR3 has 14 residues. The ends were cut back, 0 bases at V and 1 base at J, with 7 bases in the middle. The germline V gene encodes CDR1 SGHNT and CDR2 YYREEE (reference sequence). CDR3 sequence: CASSLATQNTEAFF. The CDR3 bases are TGTGCCAGCAGCTTGGCCACTCAGAACACTGAAGCTTTCTTT.

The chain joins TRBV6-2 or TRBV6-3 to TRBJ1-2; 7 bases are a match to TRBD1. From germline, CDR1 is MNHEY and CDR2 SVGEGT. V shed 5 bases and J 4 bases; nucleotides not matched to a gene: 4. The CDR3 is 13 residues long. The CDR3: CASSRDSVYGYTF. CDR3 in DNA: TGTGCCAGCAGTCGGGACAGCGTCTATGGCTACACCTTC.

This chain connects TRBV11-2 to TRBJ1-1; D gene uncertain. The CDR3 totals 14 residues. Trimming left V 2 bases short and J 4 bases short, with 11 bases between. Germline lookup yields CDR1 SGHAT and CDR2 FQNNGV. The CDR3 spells CASSLRVVGTEAFF. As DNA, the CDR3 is TGTGCCAGCAGCTTACGGGTGGTTGGCACTGAAGCTTTCTTT.

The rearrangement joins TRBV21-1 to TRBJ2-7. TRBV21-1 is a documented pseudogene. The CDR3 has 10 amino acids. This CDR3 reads CASDGNEQYF. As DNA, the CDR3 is TGTGCCAGCGACGGTAACGAGCAGTACTTC.

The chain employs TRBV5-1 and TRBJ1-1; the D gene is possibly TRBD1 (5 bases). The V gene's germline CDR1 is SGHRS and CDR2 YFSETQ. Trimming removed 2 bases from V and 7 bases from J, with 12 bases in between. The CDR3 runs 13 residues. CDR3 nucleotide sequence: TGCGCCAGCAGCTTCGCTAGGGGCCTTGAAGCTTTCTTT. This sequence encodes CASSFARGLEAFF.

The CDR3 bases are TGCAGCGTTGGGGATGGGGGGCTGGCCACAGATACGCAGTATTTT. Its protein is CSVGDGGLATDTQYF. The chain has TRBV29-1 and TRBJ2-3, with D perhaps matching TRBD1 or TRBD2 (6 bases each). V was cut by 4 bases and J by 2 bases, with 16 bases left in between. The CDR3 extends over 15 amino acids. Looked up from germline, CDR1 is SQVTM and CDR2 is ANQGSEA.

CDR3 region: CASSPGGTLAKNIQYF. CDR3 in DNA: TGTGCCAGCTCACCGGGCGGGACCTTAGCCAAAAACATTCAGTACTTC. The genes are TRBV18 and TRBJ2-4; D possibly corresponds to TRBD2 (6 bases). Per the germline V gene, CDR1 is KGHSH and CDR2 is LQKENI. V was cut by 3 bases and J by 0 bases, with 12 bases left in between. The CDR3 has 16 residues.

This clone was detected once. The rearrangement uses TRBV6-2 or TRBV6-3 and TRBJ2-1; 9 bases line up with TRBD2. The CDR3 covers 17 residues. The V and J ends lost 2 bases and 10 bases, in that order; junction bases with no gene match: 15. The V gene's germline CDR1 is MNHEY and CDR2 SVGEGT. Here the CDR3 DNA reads TGTGCCAGCAGTTACCCGTCTGGGCGGGGGGGCCCCCACGAGCAGTTCTTC. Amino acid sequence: CASSYPSGRGGPHEQFF.

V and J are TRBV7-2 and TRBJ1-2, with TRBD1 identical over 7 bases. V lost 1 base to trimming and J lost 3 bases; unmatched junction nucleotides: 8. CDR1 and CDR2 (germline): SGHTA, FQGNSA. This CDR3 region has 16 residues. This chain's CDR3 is CASSLGGAGGDYGYTF. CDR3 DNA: TGTGCCAGCAGCTTAGGTGGGGCAGGGGGAGACTATGGCTACACCTTC.

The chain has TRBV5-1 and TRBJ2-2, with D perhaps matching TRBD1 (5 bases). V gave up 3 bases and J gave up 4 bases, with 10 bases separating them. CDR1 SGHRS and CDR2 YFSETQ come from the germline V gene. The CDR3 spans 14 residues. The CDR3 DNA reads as TGCGCCAGCAGCTGGCGACAGAGCACCGGGGAGCTGTTTTTT. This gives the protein CASSWRQSTGELFF.

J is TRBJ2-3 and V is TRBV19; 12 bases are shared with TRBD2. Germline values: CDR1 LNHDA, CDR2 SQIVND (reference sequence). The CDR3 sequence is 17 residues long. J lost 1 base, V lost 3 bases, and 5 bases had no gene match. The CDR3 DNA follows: TGTGCCAGTAGTATGGCACGACTAGCGGGGGGCACAGATACGCAGTATTTT. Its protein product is CASSMARLAGGTDTQYF.

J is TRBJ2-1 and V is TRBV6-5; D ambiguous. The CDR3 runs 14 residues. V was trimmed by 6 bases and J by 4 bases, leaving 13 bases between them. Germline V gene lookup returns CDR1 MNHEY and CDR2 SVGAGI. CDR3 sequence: CASRGFFDYNEQFF. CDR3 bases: TGTGCCAGCAGGGGATTTTTCGATTACAATGAGCAGTTCTTC.

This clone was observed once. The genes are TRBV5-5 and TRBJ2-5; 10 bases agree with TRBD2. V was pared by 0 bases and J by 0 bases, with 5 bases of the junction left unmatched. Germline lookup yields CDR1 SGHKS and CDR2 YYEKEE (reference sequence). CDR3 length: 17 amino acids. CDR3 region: CASSLAPTSGYQETQYF. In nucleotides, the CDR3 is TGTGCCAGCAGCTTGGCCCCGACTAGCGGGTACCAAGAGACCCAGTACTTC.

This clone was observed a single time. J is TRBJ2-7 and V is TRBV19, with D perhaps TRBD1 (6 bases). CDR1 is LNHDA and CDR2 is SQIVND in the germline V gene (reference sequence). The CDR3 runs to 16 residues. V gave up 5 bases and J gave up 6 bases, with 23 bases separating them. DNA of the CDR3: TGTGCCAGTAGTCTGGTCCAACAGGGAAAAGTAGGCGAGCAGTACTTC. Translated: CASSLVQQGKVGEQYF.

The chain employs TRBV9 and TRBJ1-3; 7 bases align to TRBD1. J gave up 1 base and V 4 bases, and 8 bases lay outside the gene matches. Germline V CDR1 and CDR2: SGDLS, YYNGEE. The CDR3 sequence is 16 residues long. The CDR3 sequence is CASSSWTGHSGNTIYF. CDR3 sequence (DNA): TGTGCCAGCAGCTCTTGGACAGGTCATTCTGGAAACACCATATATTTT.

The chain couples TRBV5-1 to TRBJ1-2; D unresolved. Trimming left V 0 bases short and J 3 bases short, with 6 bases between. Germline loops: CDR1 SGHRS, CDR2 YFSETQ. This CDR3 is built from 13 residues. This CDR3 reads CASSLALHYGYTF. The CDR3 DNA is TGCGCCAGCAGCTTGGCGCTCCACTATGGCTACACCTTC.

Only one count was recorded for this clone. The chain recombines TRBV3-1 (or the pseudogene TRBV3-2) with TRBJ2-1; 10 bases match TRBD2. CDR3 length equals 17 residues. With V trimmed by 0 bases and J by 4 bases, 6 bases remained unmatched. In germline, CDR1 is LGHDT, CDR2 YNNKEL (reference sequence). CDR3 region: CASSQEERGGVYNEQFF. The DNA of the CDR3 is TGTGCCAGCAGCCAAGAGGAGCGGGGGGGGGTGTACAATGAGCAGTTCTTC.

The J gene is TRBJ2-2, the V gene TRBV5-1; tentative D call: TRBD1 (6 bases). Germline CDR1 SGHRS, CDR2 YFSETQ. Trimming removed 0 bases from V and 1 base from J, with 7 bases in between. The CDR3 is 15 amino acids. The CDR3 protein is CASSLGGQNTGELFF. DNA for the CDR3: TGCGCCAGCAGCTTGGGGGGACAGAACACCGGGGAGCTGTTTTTT.

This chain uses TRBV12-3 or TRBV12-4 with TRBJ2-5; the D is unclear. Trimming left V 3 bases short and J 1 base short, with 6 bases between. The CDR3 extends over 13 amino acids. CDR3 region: CASSFRAQETQYF. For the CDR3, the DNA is TGTGCCAGCAGTTTCAGAGCCCAAGAGACCCAGTACTTC.

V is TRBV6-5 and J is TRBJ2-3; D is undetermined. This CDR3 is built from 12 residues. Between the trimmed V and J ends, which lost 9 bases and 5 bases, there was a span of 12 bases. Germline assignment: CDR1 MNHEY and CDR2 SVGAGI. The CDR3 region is CASRVPGDTQYF. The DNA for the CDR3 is TGTGCCAGTAGAGTCCCGGGAGATACGCAGTATTTT.

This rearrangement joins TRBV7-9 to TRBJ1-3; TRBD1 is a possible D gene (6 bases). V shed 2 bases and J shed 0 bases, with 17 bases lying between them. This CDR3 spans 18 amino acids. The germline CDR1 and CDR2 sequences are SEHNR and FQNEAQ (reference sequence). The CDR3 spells CASSLIGAGVSSGNTIYF. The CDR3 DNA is TGTGCCAGCAGCTTAATCGGGGCAGGGGTGAGCTCTGGAAACACCATATATTTT. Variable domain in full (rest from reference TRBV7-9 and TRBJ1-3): DTGVSQNPRHKITKRGQNVTFRCDPISEHNRLYWYRQTLGQGPEFLTYFQNEAQLEKSRLLSDRFSAERPKGSFSTLEIQRTEQGDSAMYLCASSLIGAGVSSGNTIYFGEGSWLTVV.

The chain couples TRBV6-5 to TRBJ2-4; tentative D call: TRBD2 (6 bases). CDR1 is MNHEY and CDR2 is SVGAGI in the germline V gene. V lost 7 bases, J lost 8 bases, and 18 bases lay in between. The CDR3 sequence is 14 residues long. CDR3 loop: CASTPGEAKDIQYF. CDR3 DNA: TGTGCCAGCACCCCGGGGGAAGCGAAGGACATTCAGTACTTC.

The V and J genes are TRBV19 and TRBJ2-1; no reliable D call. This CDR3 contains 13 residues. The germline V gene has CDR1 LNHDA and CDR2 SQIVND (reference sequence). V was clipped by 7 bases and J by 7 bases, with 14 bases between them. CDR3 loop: CASNRVGGNEQFF. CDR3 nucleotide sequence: TGTGCCAGTAATCGGGTCGGTGGGAATGAGCAGTTCTTC.

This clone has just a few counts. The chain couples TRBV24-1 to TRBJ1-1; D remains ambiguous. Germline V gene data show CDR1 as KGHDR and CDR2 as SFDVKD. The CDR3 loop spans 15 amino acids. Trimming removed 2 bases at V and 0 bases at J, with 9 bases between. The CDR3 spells CATSDSGSMNTEAFF. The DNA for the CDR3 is TGTGCCACCAGTGATTCCGGGTCTATGAACACTGAAGCTTTCTTT.